Below are 18 T cell receptor beta chains sequenced from a single sample in a study of T cell repertoires and HLA-DP antigens. These TCRs are of unknown antigen specificity. This table comes from immunoSEQ multiplex PCR, and its TCRdb copy is limited to in-frame clones, with some not included. The repertoire holds 85,000 to 90,000 clones, with around nine tenths as singletons. Sample: CD4+ T cells from PBMCs. The receptor set was obtained from a man aged 45-60 years in good health and CMV-seronegative.

In this sample, this clone turned up once. The chain is built from TRBV6-5 and TRBJ1-5, with TRBD1 matching over 7 bases. This CDR3 region has 15 residues. Germline V CDR1 and CDR2: MNHEY, SVGAGI. J was trimmed by 2 bases and V by 6 bases; bases with no gene match: 7. CDR3 sequence: CASRETGIGNQPQHF. In DNA form, the CDR3 reads TGTGCCAGCAGGGAGACAGGGATCGGCAATCAGCCCCAGCATTTT.

The V call is TRBV19, the J call TRBJ1-4; TRBD1 aligns across 7 bases. The CDR3 extends over 19 amino acids. The junction had 21 bases not matched to a gene; V was cut back by 3 bases and J by 8 bases. From germline, CDR1 is LNHDA and CDR2 SQIVND (reference sequence). This CDR3 is CASSMSTGSVYSLKEKLFF. The CDR3, as DNA: TGTGCCAGTAGTATGTCGACAGGGTCGGTCTATTCGCTCAAGGAAAAACTGTTTTTT.

In nucleotides, the CDR3 is TGTGCCAGCTCGCCCCTACTAGCGGGAGGCCCCTACGAGCAGTACTTC. Its protein product is CASSPLLAGGPYEQYF. The gene calls are TRBV18 and TRBJ2-7, with 12 bases fitting TRBD2. The V gene's germline CDR1 is KGHSH and CDR2 LQKENI. J was trimmed by 2 bases and V by 6 bases; bases with no gene match: 8. The CDR3 loop spans 16 amino acids.

The chain combines TRBV18 with TRBJ1-1; perhaps TRBD1 as D (6 bases). V was cut by 5 bases and J by 1 base, with 14 bases left in between. Germline lookup yields CDR1 KGHSH and CDR2 LQKENI. This CDR3 is built from 15 residues. The CDR3 here is CASSALTGGNTEAFF. The CDR3 DNA sequence: TGTGCCAGCTCAGCCCTGACAGGAGGGAACACTGAAGCTTTCTTT.

This sequence joins TRBV14 and TRBJ2-5; 9 nucleotides line up with TRBD1. The germline V gene has CDR1 SGHDN and CDR2 FVKESK. V dropped 6 bases and J dropped 2; count of bases not matched to a gene: 4. The CDR3 covers 14 residues. CDR3 DNA: TGTGCCAGCAGAAACAGGGGGCCTCAAGAGACCCAGTACTTC. Its protein product is CASRNRGPQETQYF.

The J gene is TRBJ1-1, the V gene TRBV7-6, with D hard to call. Trimming stripped 0 bases from V and 1 base from J, with 3 bases between. The CDR3 has 13 residues. The germline CDR1 and CDR2 sequences are SGHVS and FNYEAQ. For the CDR3, the DNA is TGTGCCAGCAGCTTAGCGGAGAACACTGAAGCTTTCTTT. Protein: CASSLAENTEAFF.

The chain is built from TRBV5-1 and TRBJ2-1; tentatively, D is TRBD1 or TRBD2 (5 bases each). Trimming removed 4 bases at V and 4 bases at J, with 21 bases between. This CDR3 is built from 17 residues. The germline V gene has CDR1 SGHRS and CDR2 YFSETQ. CDR3: CASSRGVRTSGYNEQFF. CDR3 in DNA: TGCGCCAGCAGCCGAGGGGTAAGAACTAGTGGATACAATGAGCAGTTCTTC.

The chain couples TRBV7-2 to TRBJ1-1, with D perhaps matching TRBD1 (6 bases). V was pared by 6 bases and J by 1 base, with 15 bases between. The V gene's germline CDR1 is SGHTA and CDR2 FQGNSA. The CDR3 has 15 residues. The CDR3 DNA is TGTGCCAGCAGTCCGAGGGGGAGGGGGAACACTGAAGCTTTCTTT. It is translated as CASSPRGRGNTEAFF.

This clone was recorded only once. The chain has TRBV19 and TRBJ2-1; maybe TRBD1 (5 bases). Germline values: CDR1 LNHDA, CDR2 SQIVND (reference sequence). The length of the CDR3 is 15 residues. V lost 5 bases and J lost 7, with 18 bases in between. CDR3 loop: CASSEMAGKLNEQFF. The DNA for the CDR3 is TGTGCCAGTAGTGAAATGGCAGGGAAGTTGAATGAGCAGTTCTTC. Variable domain in full (rest from reference TRBV19 and TRBJ2-1): DGGITQSPKYLFRKEGQNVTLSCEQNLNHDAMYWYRQDPGQGLRLIYYSQIVNDFQKGDIAEGYSVSREKKESFPLTVTSAQKNPTAFYLCASSEMAGKLNEQFFGPGTRLTVL.

Details on this clone: Other DNA sequences in this sample translate to the same CDR3. The chain recombines TRBV6-1 with TRBJ1-6; D is unclear. V lost 2 bases and J lost 13, with 18 bases in between. This CDR3 comprises 15 residues. Germline V gene sequence: CDR1 MNHNS, CDR2 SASEGT. CDR3 DNA sequence: TGTGCCAGCAGTGAATGGGCGGTGTGGGTACCGCCCCTCCACTTT. Its translation: CASSEWAVWVPPLHF.

The CDR3, as DNA: TGTGCCAGCAGCGAGGAACCTCGCTACACCGGGGAGCTGTTTTTT. Residues: CASSEEPRYTGELFF. This chain uses TRBV9 with TRBJ2-2; D is undetermined. CDR1 and CDR2 from the germline V gene are SGDLS and YYNGEE. Between the trimmed V and J ends, which lost 3 bases and 3 bases, there was a span of 12 bases. The CDR3 has 15 amino acids.

The chain uses TRBV5-1 and TRBJ1-4, with D unclear. Looked up from germline, CDR1 is SGHRS and CDR2 is YFSETQ. CDR3 length equals 14 residues. V lost 4 bases, J lost 5 bases, and 12 bases lay in between. CDR3 nucleotide sequence: TGCGCCAGCAGCCCAAGTGAGGGCAATGAAAAACTGTTTTTT. It specifies CASSPSEGNEKLFF.

This clone was seen only a few times. The chain is built from TRBV5-1 and TRBJ2-1; possibly TRBD2 for D (5 bases). The CDR3 length is 16 residues. Germline V gene data show CDR1 as SGHRS and CDR2 as YFSETQ. V dropped 6 bases and J dropped 0 bases, with 16 bases sitting between them. CDR3 amino acids: CASTPASGSSYNEQFF. The CDR3 DNA follows: TGCGCCAGCACCCCTGCTTCGGGGTCCTCCTACAATGAGCAGTTCTTC. The full variable domain, its missing parts supplied by reference TRBV5-1 and TRBJ2-1, is KAGVTQTPRYLIKTRGQQVTLSCSPISGHRSVSWYQQTPGQGLQFLFEYFSETQRNKGNFPGRFSGRQFSNSRSEMNVSTLELGDSALYLCASTPASGSSYNEQFFGPGTRLTVL.

This chain uses TRBV28 with TRBJ2-5, with a possible D match to TRBD2 (5 bases). Germline V gene sequence: CDR1 MDHEN, CDR2 SYDVKM. With 3 bases removed from V and 5 bases from J, the gap between germline ends came to 13 bases. This CDR3 is 14 amino acids long. Written as DNA, the CDR3 is TGTGCCAGCAGTTTTGAAGGCAGAGGGGAGACCCAGTACTTC. Encoded protein: CASSFEGRGETQYF.

The V call is TRBV5-8, the J call TRBJ2-1; D is undetermined. Trimming removed 2 bases at V and 4 bases at J, with 4 bases between. The CDR3 is 12 residues long. Germline-derived CDR1 and CDR2 are SGHTS and YDEGEE. The CDR3 nucleotides are TGTGCCAGCAGCTTCCGATACAATGAGCAGTTCTTC. Protein sequence: CASSFRYNEQFF.

The genes are TRBV18 and TRBJ1-1, with D possibly TRBD1 on 6 matching bases. The CDR3 consists of 14 residues. Trimming shortened V by 3 bases and J by 0 bases, and 8 bases separated the two germline ends. Germline CDR1 is KGHSH and CDR2 is LQKENI. The CDR3 loop is CASSPDRLNTEAFF. The CDR3 region has the DNA TGTGCCAGCTCACCGGACAGACTGAACACTGAAGCTTTCTTT. Full variable domain (outside the CDR3, taken from reference TRBV18 and TRBJ1-1): NAGVMQNPRHLVRRRGQEARLRCSPMKGHSHVYWYRQLPEEGLKFMVYLQKENIIDESGMPKERFSAEFPKEGPSILRIQQVVRGDSAAYFCASSPDRLNTEAFFGQGTRLTVV.

In its sample, this clone was seen a few times. This sequence joins TRBV13 and TRBJ1-6; tentatively, D is TRBD1 (6 bases). V was shortened by 5 bases and J by 8 bases, with 19 bases between the two germline ends. The length of the CDR3 is 16 residues. Germline V gene lookup returns CDR1 PRHDT and CDR2 FYEKMQ (reference sequence). DNA for the CDR3: TGTGCCAGCAGCAGGCCTGGGGAGGGGGGTGATTCACCCCTCCACTTT. It translates to CASSRPGEGGDSPLHF.

This clone showed up just once. The rearrangement links TRBV10-3 to TRBJ1-5, with 7 bases lining up with TRBD1. Germline loops: CDR1 ENHRY, CDR2 SYGVKD. Trimming cost V 2 bases and J 4 bases; bases outside gene matches: 5. This CDR3 comprises 15 residues. DNA for the CDR3: TGTGCCATCAGTGAGACGGACAGGTCTAATCAGCCCCAGCATTTT. This encodes CAISETDRSNQPQHF.